This T cell receptor beta chain was recorded in a study of blood T cell repertoires in COVID-19. This CDR3 has 14 amino acids. Trimming removed 3 bases from V and 2 bases from J, with 10 bases in between. Germline lookup yields CDR1 MDHEN and CDR2 SYDVKM. Data came from immunoSEQ multiplex PCR; TCRdb stores just in-frame clones and leaves some out. The sample comprises roughly 260,000 clones, 75% to 90% of which are singletons, and approximately 2% rests with the top ten. Cohort 3 recovery required two negative PCRs, clearance, or symptom resolution. The sequence derives from a woman aged 50 to 60 who had recovered from COVID-19. This chain connects TRBV28 to TRBJ1-1; TRBD1 might be the D (5 bases). Sequenced input: PBMCs or T cells enriched from blood (not recorded which). Here the CDR3 DNA reads TGTGCCAGCAGTTTCCCAGGGTCAAACACTGAAGCTTTCTTT. Protein product: CASSFPGSNTEAFF.